This T cell receptor beta chain was profiled in a study of T-cell reconstitution after alpha-beta-depleted transplantation in children. Unique molecular identifiers were used in preparing the TCRbeta library. TCRdb ran MiXCR on the PCR reads and lists one entry per CDR3 protein. The sample contains around 500,000 distinct CDR3 sequences, more than 20% of which appear only once. Regarding the study as a whole: One year post-transplant, T-cell counts and diversity were largely derived from T cells produced anew.

About this clonotype itself: Its antigen remains unidentified.

This CDR3 region has 14 residues. Germline V CDR1 and CDR2: SGHVS, FNYEAQ. V was shortened by 5 bases and J by 5 bases, with 12 bases between the two germline ends. The clonotype comes from a boy under three years old who had a stem cell transplant for acute myeloid leukemia, so the T cells may come from the graft donor. Sequencing was performed on PBMCs, mostly from graft donor cells, taken 360 days after TCRalphabeta/CD19-depleted stem cell transplant. The chain couples TRBV7-6 to TRBJ2-2, with D perhaps matching TRBD2 (6 bases). The CDR3 here is CASSRTNPTGELFF. The CDR3 DNA reads as TGTGCCAGCAGCCGGACTAACCCTACCGGGGAGCTGTTTTTT.